Sequencing of this T cell receptor (beta chain) was carried out in a study of blood T cell repertoires in COVID-19. In the study overall: The United States, Italy and Spain supplied acute and convalescent COVID-19 samples.

This clone was seen a handful of times. This CDR3 region has 12 residues. Germline V gene data show CDR1 as SGDLS and CDR2 as YYNGEE. Trimming took 0 bases from V and 8 from J, leaving 8 bases between them. Original data processing: Reference gene primer amplification yielded estimated nucleated cell counts. Profiling relied on immunoSEQ multiplex PCR, and the TCRdb table lists in-frame clones only, not all of them. That table furnishes V, J and clone size, whereas the DNA furnished D and trimming. The sample shows tens of thousands of clones, over 75% of them seen only once. The TCR originated in a human donor in a cohort sampled during active COVID-19. The sequenced sample was peripheral blood. The chain has TRBV9 and TRBJ1-1; D gene uncertain. The CDR3 sequence: CASSVGGREAFF. The CDR3 DNA follows: TGTGCCAGCAGCGTAGGAGGGAGGGAAGCTTTCTTT.